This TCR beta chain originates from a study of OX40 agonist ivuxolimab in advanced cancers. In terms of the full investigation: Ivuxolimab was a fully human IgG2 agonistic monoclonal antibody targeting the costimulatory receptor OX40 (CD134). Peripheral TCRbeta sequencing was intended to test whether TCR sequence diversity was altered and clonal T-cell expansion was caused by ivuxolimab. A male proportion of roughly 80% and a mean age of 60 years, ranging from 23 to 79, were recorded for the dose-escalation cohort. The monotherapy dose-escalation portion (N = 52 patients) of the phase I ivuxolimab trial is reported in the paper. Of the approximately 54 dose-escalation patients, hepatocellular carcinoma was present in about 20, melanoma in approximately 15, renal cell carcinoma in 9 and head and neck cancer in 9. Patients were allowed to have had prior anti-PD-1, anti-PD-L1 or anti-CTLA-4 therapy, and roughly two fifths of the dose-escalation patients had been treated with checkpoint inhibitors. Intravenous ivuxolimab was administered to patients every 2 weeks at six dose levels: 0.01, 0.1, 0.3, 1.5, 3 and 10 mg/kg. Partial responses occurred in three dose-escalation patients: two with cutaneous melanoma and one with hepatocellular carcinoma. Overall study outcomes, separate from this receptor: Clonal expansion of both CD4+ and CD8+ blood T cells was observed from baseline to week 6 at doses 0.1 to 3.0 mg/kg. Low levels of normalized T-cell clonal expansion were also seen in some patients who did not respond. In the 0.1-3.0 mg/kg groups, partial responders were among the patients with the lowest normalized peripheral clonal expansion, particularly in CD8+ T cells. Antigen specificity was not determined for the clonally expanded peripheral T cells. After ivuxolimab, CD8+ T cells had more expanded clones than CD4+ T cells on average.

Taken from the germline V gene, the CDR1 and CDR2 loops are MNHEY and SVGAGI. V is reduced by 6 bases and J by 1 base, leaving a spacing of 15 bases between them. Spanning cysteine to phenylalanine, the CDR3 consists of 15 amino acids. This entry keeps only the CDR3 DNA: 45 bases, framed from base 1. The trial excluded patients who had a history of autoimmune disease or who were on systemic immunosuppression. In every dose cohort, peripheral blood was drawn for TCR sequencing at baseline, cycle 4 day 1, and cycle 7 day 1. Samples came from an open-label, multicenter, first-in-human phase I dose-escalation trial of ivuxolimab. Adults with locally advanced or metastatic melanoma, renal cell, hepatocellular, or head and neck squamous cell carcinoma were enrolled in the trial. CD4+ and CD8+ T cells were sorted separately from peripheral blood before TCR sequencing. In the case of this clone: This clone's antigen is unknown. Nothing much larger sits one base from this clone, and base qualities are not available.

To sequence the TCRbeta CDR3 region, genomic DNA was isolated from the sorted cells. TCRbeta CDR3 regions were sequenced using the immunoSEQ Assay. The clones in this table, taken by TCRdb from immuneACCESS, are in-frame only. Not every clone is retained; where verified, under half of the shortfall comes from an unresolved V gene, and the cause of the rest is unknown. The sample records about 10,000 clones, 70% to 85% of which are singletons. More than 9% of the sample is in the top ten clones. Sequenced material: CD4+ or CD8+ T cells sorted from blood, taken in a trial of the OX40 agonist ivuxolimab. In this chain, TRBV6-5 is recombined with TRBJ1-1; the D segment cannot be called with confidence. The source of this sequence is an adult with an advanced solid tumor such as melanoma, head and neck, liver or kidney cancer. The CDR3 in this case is CASSPFSGPNTEAFF. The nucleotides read TGTGCCAGCAGCCCCTTTAGCGGGCCGAACACTGAAGCTTTCTTT.